A single sample is the source of the 8 T cell receptor beta chains below, sequenced in a study of PD-1 blockade in classical Hodgkin lymphoma. The table came from immunoSEQ multiplex PCR; TCRdb's copy has only in-frame clones and leaves some out. The sample shows around 26,000 clones, roughly 94% of them seen only once. The time point is: newly diagnosed, previously untreated cHL patient sample. The sequencing input was peripheral blood mononuclear cells (PBMCs). These receptors were obtained from a human donor with classical Hodgkin lymphoma.

The rearrangement joins TRBV9 to TRBJ1-1; TRBD1 matches at 7 bases. Trimming cost V 1 base and J 5 bases; bases outside gene matches: 5. The length of the CDR3 is 14 residues. Germline V gives CDR1 SGDLS, CDR2 YYNGEE. CDR3 in DNA: TGTGCCAGCAGCGTAACAGGGGATGGAACTGAAGCTTTCTTT. Amino acids: CASSVTGDGTEAFF.

The J gene is TRBJ2-7, the V gene TRBV5-6; D possibly uses TRBD1 or TRBD2 (6 bases each). CDR1 and CDR2 (germline): SGHDT, YYEEEE. Trimming stripped 3 bases from V and 1 base from J, with 17 bases between. The CDR3 spans 16 residues. The DNA of the CDR3 is TGTGCCAGCAGCTACGGCTTGGGCGGGACATCCTACGAGCAGTACTTC. It specifies CASSYGLGGTSYEQYF.

V usage is TRBV19 and J usage is TRBJ2-1; no clear D. The CDR3 length is 11 residues. Per germline, CDR1 LNHDA and CDR2 SQIVND (reference sequence). The ends were cut back, 7 bases at V and 7 bases at J, with 8 bases in the middle. The CDR3 sequence is CASNRWNEQFF. The DNA of the CDR3 is TGTGCCAGTAATCGGTGGAATGAGCAGTTCTTC.

The CDR3 nucleotides read TGTGCCAGCAGCCGGGACATCCCCGAGCAGTACTTC. This translates into CASSRDIPEQYF. This rearrangement joins TRBV6-1 to TRBJ2-7; a possible D gene is TRBD1 (6 bases). V was cut by 6 bases and J by 6 bases, with 12 bases left in between. The length of the CDR3 is 12 residues. Germline V gene data show CDR1 as MNHNS and CDR2 as SASEGT.

This clone was counted a single time. The genes are TRBV7-9 and TRBJ1-6; D call uncertain. Germline V gives CDR1 SEHNR, CDR2 FQNEAQ (reference sequence). The CDR3 is 17 amino acids. The V end was cut by 1 base, the J end by 0 bases, with 10 bases between. The CDR3 coding sequence is TGTGCCAGCAGCTTAGGTGGGGAGAGCTCCTATAATTCACCCCTCCACTTT. Its translation: CASSLGGESSYNSPLHF.

This sequence joins TRBV9 and TRBJ2-2; TRBD2 matches at 7 bases. CDR1 is SGDLS and CDR2 is YYNGEE in the germline V gene. V dropped 3 bases and J dropped 6; count of bases not matched to a gene: 11. The CDR3 is made up of 16 amino acids. The CDR3 nucleotides are TGTGCCAGCAGCGCCATATTGGCGGGAGAACCCGGGGAGCTGTTTTTT. Translation: CASSAILAGEPGELFF. Full variable domain (outside the CDR3, taken from reference TRBV9 and TRBJ2-2): DSGVTQTPKHLITATGQRVTLRCSPRSGDLSVYWYQQSLDQGLQFLIQYYNGEERAKGNILERFSAQQFPDLHSELNLSSLELGDSALYFCASSAILAGEPGELFFGEGSRLTVL.

The DNA of the CDR3 is TGTGCCAGCAGGGAGTTTCAAGGGACCACTGAAGCTTTCTTT. Protein sequence: CASREFQGTTEAFF. The gene calls are TRBV6-5 and TRBJ1-1; the D gene is possibly TRBD1 (5 bases). Trimming removed 6 bases from V and 4 bases from J, with 15 bases in between. The CDR3 has 14 residues. Germline CDR1 and CDR2: MNHEY and SVGAGI.

This chain connects TRBV27 to TRBJ1-5; tentative D call: TRBD1 (5 bases). From germline, CDR1 is MNHEY and CDR2 SMNVEV (reference sequence). V gave up 5 bases and J gave up 2 bases, with 16 bases separating them. CDR3 length equals 16 residues. The CDR3 DNA sequence: TGTGCCAGCAGTCCCCCGGGGGGATTGCGCAATCAGCCCCAGCATTTT. It codes for CASSPPGGLRNQPQHF.